This T cell receptor beta chain comes out of a study of cytomegalovirus exposure and HLA in healthy donors. Study-level findings and limits: A later analysis, which compared TCR beta chains of equal frequency, found the HLA-associated ones more clonally expanded. CMV serostatus was the only immune exposure information that was available.

With 60 Vbeta and 13 Jbeta primers, the PCR was carried out. Clones were read by immunoSEQ multiplex PCR, and TCRdb kept only the in-frame ones, dropping some. This sample has some 250,000 clones, with about 80% found just once. Remarks on this clone: Its antigen is not identified.

Sequenced input: PBMCs. This TCR was sampled from a woman aged 40-49 years in good health and CMV-seropositive.

The CDR3 region has the DNA TGTGCCAGCAGCCAAGGGGGCACTGAAGCTTTCTTT. Its protein product is CASSQGGTEAFF. The chain is built from TRBV7-2 and TRBJ1-1; tentative D call: TRBD1 (6 bases). CDR1 is SGHTA, CDR2 FQGNSA, per germline. The CDR3 consists of 12 residues. The ends were cut back, 5 bases at V and 4 bases at J, with 8 bases in the middle.